Listed below are T cell receptor beta chains from one sample, sequenced in a study of T cells in Graves' hyperthyroidism and ophthalmopathy. TCRdb re-called the multiplex PCR reads with MiXCR, one entry per CDR3 protein. The table lists a few hundred thousand distinct CDR3 sequences, about a sixth of them singletons. Sequencing was done on a sample of blood. These receptors came from a woman in her 40s with Graves' ophthalmopathy. Each CDR3 is given with its conserved first and last residue. A D gene is named only where the DNA matches it firmly. Size values are once, few and many counts, or a class for expanded clones, and some rows have none.

CDR3 DNA: TGTGCCAGCAGTTCCCTGGGGGTTAGCTATGGCTACACCTTC
CDR3 protein: CASSSLGVSYGYTF
J gene: TRBJ1-2
V gene: TRBV12-3/TRBV12-4
clone size: many
D gene: -

CDR3 DNA: TGCGCCAGCACCGCAGGGACTGTCCCGCGATCCGGCTACAATGAGCAGTTCTTC
CDR3 protein: CASTAGTVPRSGYNEQFF
J gene: TRBJ2-1
V gene: TRBV5-1
clone size: few
D gene: -

CDR3 DNA: TGCAGCGCCCCTTCTAGCGGGAGATCAGATACGCAGTATTTT
CDR3 protein: CSAPSSGRSDTQYF
J gene: TRBJ2-3
V gene: TRBV29-1
clone size: few
D gene: TRBD2

CDR3 DNA: TGCAGCGTTGGACAGGGGGATCAGCCCCAGCATTTT
CDR3 protein: CSVGQGDQPQHF
J gene: TRBJ1-5
V gene: TRBV29-1
clone size: few
D gene: TRBD1

CDR3 DNA: TGCGCCAGCAGCTGGGGGGGGAGCGGGAGGACCTACACAGATACGCAGTATTTT
CDR3 protein: CASSWGGSGRTYTDTQYF
J gene: TRBJ2-3
V gene: TRBV5-1
clone size: many
D gene: TRBD2

CDR3 DNA: TGTGCCTGGACAAAGGACACAGATACGCAGTATTTT
CDR3 protein: CAWTKDTDTQYF
J gene: TRBJ2-3
V gene: TRBV30
clone size: many
D gene: -

CDR3 DNA: TGCAGTGCTAGGTCACGTCAGACTAATGAAAAACTGTTTTTT
CDR3 protein: CSARSRQTNEKLFF
J gene: TRBJ1-4
V gene: TRBV20-1
clone size: -
D gene: -

CDR3 DNA: TGCAGTGCTAGACCCCTAGCGGGATTTGCCCCTAATGAGCAGTTCTTC
CDR3 protein: CSARPLAGFAPNEQFF
J gene: TRBJ2-1
V gene: TRBV20-1
clone size: many
D gene: TRBD2

CDR3 DNA: TGTGCCAGCAGCGACAAGCGAACGGGACTAGCGGGAGGGATAGATACGCAGTATTTT
CDR3 protein: CASSDKRTGLAGGIDTQYF
J gene: TRBJ2-3
V gene: TRBV2
clone size: many
D gene: TRBD2

CDR3 DNA: TGTGCCAGCAGCTCTGGGGGCACAGGGTTCTATGGCTACACCTTC
CDR3 protein: CASSSGGTGFYGYTF
J gene: TRBJ1-2
V gene: TRBV5-6
clone size: -
D gene: -

CDR3 DNA: TGCAGTGCTGCCGATCTAGCCAAAAACATTCAGTACTTC
CDR3 protein: CSAADLAKNIQYF
J gene: TRBJ2-4
V gene: TRBV20-1
clone size: few
D gene: -

CDR3 DNA: TGTGCCAGCAGACCGACAGGGTTCAACACTGAAGCTTTCTTT
CDR3 protein: CASRPTGFNTEAFF
J gene: TRBJ1-1
V gene: TRBV2
clone size: many
D gene: TRBD1

CDR3 DNA: TGTGCCAGCAGTTACCAGGGACTACGACAAGAGACCCAGTACTTC
CDR3 protein: CASSYQGLRQETQYF
J gene: TRBJ2-5
V gene: TRBV6-2/TRBV6-3
clone size: -
D gene: TRBD2

CDR3 DNA: TGCGCCAGCAGCTTGTCCCCGACCCTTAGCGGGAGGGCCTGGGATGAGCAGTTCTTC
CDR3 protein: CASSLSPTLSGRAWDEQFF
J gene: TRBJ2-1
V gene: TRBV5-1
clone size: many
D gene: TRBD2

CDR3 DNA: TGTGCCAGCAGTCGGACAGGTTACAATCAGCCCCAGCATTTT
CDR3 protein: CASSRTGYNQPQHF
J gene: TRBJ1-5
V gene: TRBV2
clone size: few
D gene: TRBD1

CDR3 DNA: TGTGCCAGCAGTTATTCATTGCGGGGGGAGGTTAACACCGGGGAGCTGTTTTTT
CDR3 protein: CASSYSLRGEVNTGELFF
J gene: TRBJ2-2
V gene: TRBV28
clone size: few
D gene: TRBD2

CDR3 DNA: TGCAGTGCTAGGGTAACGGGAGGCTACGAGCAGTACTTC
CDR3 protein: CSARVTGGYEQYF
J gene: TRBJ2-7
V gene: TRBV20-1
clone size: many
D gene: TRBD2

CDR3 DNA: TGTGCCACCAGTGATTCGGCGAGACCCCTCGAGCAGTACTTC
CDR3 protein: CATSDSARPLEQYF
J gene: TRBJ2-7
V gene: TRBV24-1
clone size: many
D gene: -

CDR3 DNA: TGTGCCACCAGTGACGCCCCCGGGACAGGGGGTAAGAGTGAGCAGTTCTTC
CDR3 protein: CATSDAPGTGGKSEQFF
J gene: TRBJ2-1
V gene: TRBV24-1
clone size: many
D gene: TRBD1

CDR3 DNA: TGTGCCTGGAGTGGATGGAGGGGACTGGATTCACCCCTCCACTTT
CDR3 protein: CAWSGWRGLDSPLHF
J gene: TRBJ1-6
V gene: TRBV30
clone size: many
D gene: -

CDR3 DNA: TGCAGTGCTCCGCCCGGCGGGAGAAGTACCGGGGAGCTGTTTTTT
CDR3 protein: CSAPPGGRSTGELFF
J gene: TRBJ2-2
V gene: TRBV20-1
clone size: -
D gene: TRBD2

CDR3 DNA: TGTGCCAGCGGGGGGGGCAGGGGGGCGGCCAAAAACATTCAGTACTTC
CDR3 protein: CASGGGRGAAKNIQYF
J gene: TRBJ2-4
V gene: TRBV7-9
clone size: -
D gene: -

CDR3 DNA: TGTGCCAGCAGCTTAACGGTGACTAACAACAATGAGCAGTTCTTC
CDR3 protein: CASSLTVTNNNEQFF
J gene: TRBJ2-1
V gene: TRBV7-3
clone size: -
D gene: -

CDR3 DNA: TGTGCCAGCAGCTTAAGGGAGGACAATGAGCAGTTCTTC
CDR3 protein: CASSLREDNEQFF
J gene: TRBJ2-1
V gene: TRBV11-2
clone size: many
D gene: -

CDR3 DNA: TGTGCCAGCAGTTTAGTAGGAGGGAGCAGGCCCCAGCATTTT
CDR3 protein: CASSLVGGSRPQHF
J gene: TRBJ1-5
V gene: TRBV12-3/TRBV12-4
clone size: -
D gene: -

CDR3 DNA: TGTGCCAGCAGCCAAGGGCATAGCTATGGCTACACCTTC
CDR3 protein: CASSQGHSYGYTF
J gene: TRBJ1-2
V gene: TRBV3-1
clone size: many
D gene: -

CDR3 DNA: TGTGCCAGCTCACCGTTCGGGACTAGCGGGCTGTTAGGGGATGAGCAGTTCTTC
CDR3 protein: CASSPFGTSGLLGDEQFF
J gene: TRBJ2-1
V gene: TRBV18
clone size: few
D gene: TRBD2

CDR3 DNA: TGTGCCAGCAGCTTACAGGGCTCAGAGACCCAGTACTTC
CDR3 protein: CASSLQGSETQYF
J gene: TRBJ2-5
V gene: TRBV7-3
clone size: few
D gene: -

CDR3 DNA: TGTGCCAGCAGCACACAGGGTGGGGATCAGCCCCAGCATTTT
CDR3 protein: CASSTQGGDQPQHF
J gene: TRBJ1-5
V gene: TRBV7-2
clone size: -
D gene: -

CDR3 DNA: TGCAGTGCTTATTCCCGGGACAGCCTAGCCAAAAACATTCAGTACTTC
CDR3 protein: CSAYSRDSLAKNIQYF
J gene: TRBJ2-4
V gene: TRBV20-1
clone size: few
D gene: TRBD1

CDR3 DNA: TGTGCCAGCAGTTTCACAGGGGGCTTTCAGCCCCAGCATTTT
CDR3 protein: CASSFTGGFQPQHF
J gene: TRBJ1-5
V gene: TRBV12-3/TRBV12-4
clone size: few
D gene: TRBD1

CDR3 DNA: TGCAGCGTGGCCGAAGGGGTTGGCACTGAAGCTTTCTTT
CDR3 protein: CSVAEGVGTEAFF
J gene: TRBJ1-1
V gene: TRBV29-1
clone size: few
D gene: -

CDR3 DNA: TGTGCCAGCAGCACGGACAGCGAAAAACTGTTTTTT
CDR3 protein: CASSTDSEKLFF
J gene: TRBJ1-4
V gene: TRBV3-1
clone size: many
D gene: -

CDR3 DNA: TGTGCCAGCAGTGAAATGGTCTCTGGAAACACCATATATTTT
CDR3 protein: CASSEMVSGNTIYF
J gene: TRBJ1-3
V gene: TRBV2
clone size: -
D gene: -

CDR3 DNA: TGTGCCAGCAGCCAAGATTTGGCGGGCACTGAAGCTTTCTTT
CDR3 protein: CASSQDLAGTEAFF
J gene: TRBJ1-1
V gene: TRBV3-1
clone size: many
D gene: -

CDR3 DNA: TGTGCCAGCAGTTCCGGACTGTTAGAGACCCAGTACTTC
CDR3 protein: CASSSGLLETQYF
J gene: TRBJ2-5
V gene: TRBV2
clone size: many
D gene: -

CDR3 DNA: TGCGCCAGTTCGACCCGGGACTACACCGGGGAGCTGTTTTTT
CDR3 protein: CASSTRDYTGELFF
J gene: TRBJ2-2
V gene: TRBV5-1
clone size: -
D gene: -

CDR3 DNA: TGTGCCAGCAGTGAAGGCGGCGGCAGGAGCACAGATACGCAGTATTTT
CDR3 protein: CASSEGGGRSTDTQYF
J gene: TRBJ2-3
V gene: TRBV6-1
clone size: many
D gene: -

CDR3 DNA: TGTGCCAGCAGTGATGTGGCTAATGAGCAGTTCTTC
CDR3 protein: CASSDVANEQFF
J gene: TRBJ2-1
V gene: TRBV2
clone size: many
D gene: -

CDR3 DNA: TGCGCCAGCAGCCAAGGGAAGCGGGGGAACCAAGAGACCCAGTACTTC
CDR3 protein: CASSQGKRGNQETQYF
J gene: TRBJ2-5
V gene: TRBV4-1
clone size: few
D gene: TRBD2

CDR3 DNA: TGTGCCAGCAGTTTAACGGGACAGGGCAACGAGCAGTACTTC
CDR3 protein: CASSLTGQGNEQYF
J gene: TRBJ2-7
V gene: TRBV28
clone size: many
D gene: TRBD1

CDR3 DNA: TGTGCCACCAGTGGCCAGGGAGTGGACACTGAAGCTTTCTTT
CDR3 protein: CATSGQGVDTEAFF
J gene: TRBJ1-1
V gene: TRBV24-1
clone size: -
D gene: -

CDR3 DNA: TGTGCCTGGAGTGTCCCCCAGTTCGGCAATCAGCCCCAGCATTTT
CDR3 protein: CAWSVPQFGNQPQHF
J gene: TRBJ1-5
V gene: TRBV30
clone size: many
D gene: -

CDR3 DNA: TGTGCCAGCAGCCCGGGTAGGGGGTCTGGAAACACCATATATTTT
CDR3 protein: CASSPGRGSGNTIYF
J gene: TRBJ1-3
V gene: TRBV3-1
clone size: -
D gene: -

CDR3 DNA: TGTGCCAGCAGCCAGTCCGGGACTAGCGGGATGGATACGCAGTATTTT
CDR3 protein: CASSQSGTSGMDTQYF
J gene: TRBJ2-3
V gene: TRBV4-2
clone size: -
D gene: TRBD2